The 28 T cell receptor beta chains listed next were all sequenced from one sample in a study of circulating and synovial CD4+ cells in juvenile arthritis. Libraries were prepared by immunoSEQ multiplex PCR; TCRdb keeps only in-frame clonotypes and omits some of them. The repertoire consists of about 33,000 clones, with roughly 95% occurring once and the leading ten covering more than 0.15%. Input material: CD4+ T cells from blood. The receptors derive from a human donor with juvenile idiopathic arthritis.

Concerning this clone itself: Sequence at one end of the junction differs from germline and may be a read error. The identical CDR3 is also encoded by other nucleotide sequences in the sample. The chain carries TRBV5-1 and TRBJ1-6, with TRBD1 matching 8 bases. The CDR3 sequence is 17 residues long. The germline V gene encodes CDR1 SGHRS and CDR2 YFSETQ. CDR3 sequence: CASSPSGQGFLNSPLHF. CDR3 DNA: TGCGCCAGCAGCCCCTCAGGACAGGGATTTTTGAATTCCCCCCTCCACTTT.

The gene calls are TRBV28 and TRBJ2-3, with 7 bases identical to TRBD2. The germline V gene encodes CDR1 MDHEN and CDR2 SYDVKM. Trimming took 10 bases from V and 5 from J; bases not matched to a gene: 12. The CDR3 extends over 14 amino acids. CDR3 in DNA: TGTGCCACCGTGCAGCGGGATCGGGGAGATACGCAGTATTTT. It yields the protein CATVQRDRGDTQYF.

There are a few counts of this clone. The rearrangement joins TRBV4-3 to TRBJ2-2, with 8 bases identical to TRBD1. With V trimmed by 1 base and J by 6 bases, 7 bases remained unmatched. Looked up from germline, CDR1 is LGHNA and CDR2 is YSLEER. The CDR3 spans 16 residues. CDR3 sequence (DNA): TGCGCCAGCAGCCAAGTCCCGGACAGGGCTGCCGGGGAGCTGTTTTTT. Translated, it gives CASSQVPDRAAGELFF.

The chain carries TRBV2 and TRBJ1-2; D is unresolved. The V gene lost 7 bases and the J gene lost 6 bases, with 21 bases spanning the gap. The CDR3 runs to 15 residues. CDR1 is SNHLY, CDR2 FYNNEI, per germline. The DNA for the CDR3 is TGTGCCAGCACCGACTTAGGAGTTGCCTCAGATGGCTACACCTTC. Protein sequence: CASTDLGVASDGYTF. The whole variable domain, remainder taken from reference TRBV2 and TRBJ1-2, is EPEVTQTPSHQVTQMGQEVILRCVPISNHLYFYWYRQILGQKVEFLVSFYNNEISEKSEIFDDQFSVERPDGSNFTLKIRSTKLEDSAMYFCASTDLGVASDGYTFGSGTRLTVV.

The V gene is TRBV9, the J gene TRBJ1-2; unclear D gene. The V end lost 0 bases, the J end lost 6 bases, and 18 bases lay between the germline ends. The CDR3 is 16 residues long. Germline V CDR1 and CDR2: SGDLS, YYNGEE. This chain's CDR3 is CASSVGDKRVKDGYTF. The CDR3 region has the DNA TGTGCCAGCAGCGTAGGCGACAAGAGGGTCAAAGATGGCTACACCTTC.

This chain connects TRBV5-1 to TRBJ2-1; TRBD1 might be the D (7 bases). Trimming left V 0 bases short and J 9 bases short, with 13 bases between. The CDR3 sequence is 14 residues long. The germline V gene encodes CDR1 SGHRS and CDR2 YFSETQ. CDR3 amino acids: CASSLDTQGGEQFF. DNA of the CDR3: TGCGCCAGCAGCTTGGACACCCAGGGGGGTGAGCAGTTCTTC.

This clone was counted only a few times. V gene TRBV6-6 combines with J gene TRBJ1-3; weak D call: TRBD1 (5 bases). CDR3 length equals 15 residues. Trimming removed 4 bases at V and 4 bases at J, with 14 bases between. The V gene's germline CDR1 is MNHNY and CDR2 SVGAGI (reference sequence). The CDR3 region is CASSLPQGSGNTIYF. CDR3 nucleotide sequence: TGTGCCAGCAGTTTGCCTCAGGGTTCGGGAAACACCATATATTTT.

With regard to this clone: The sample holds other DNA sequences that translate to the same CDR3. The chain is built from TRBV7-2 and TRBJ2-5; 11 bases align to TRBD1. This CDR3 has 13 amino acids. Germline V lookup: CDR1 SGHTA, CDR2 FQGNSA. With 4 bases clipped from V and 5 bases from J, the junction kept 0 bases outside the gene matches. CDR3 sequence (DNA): TGTGCCAGCAGCTGGACAGGGGGCGAGACCCAGTACTTC. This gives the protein CASSWTGGETQYF.

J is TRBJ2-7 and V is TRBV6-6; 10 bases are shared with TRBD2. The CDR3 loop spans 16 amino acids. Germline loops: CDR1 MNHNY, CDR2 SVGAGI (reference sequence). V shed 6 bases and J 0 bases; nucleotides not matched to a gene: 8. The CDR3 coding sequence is TGTGCCAGCAGCCCGGTCGGACTAGCGGCCTCCTACGAGCAGTACTTC. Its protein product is CASSPVGLAASYEQYF.

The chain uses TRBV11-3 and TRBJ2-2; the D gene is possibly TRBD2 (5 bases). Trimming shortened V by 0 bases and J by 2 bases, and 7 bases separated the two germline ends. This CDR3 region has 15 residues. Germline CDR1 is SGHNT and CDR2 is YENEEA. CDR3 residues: CASSLESGNTGELFF. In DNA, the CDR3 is TGTGCCAGCAGCTTAGAGTCGGGAAACACCGGGGAGCTGTTTTTT.

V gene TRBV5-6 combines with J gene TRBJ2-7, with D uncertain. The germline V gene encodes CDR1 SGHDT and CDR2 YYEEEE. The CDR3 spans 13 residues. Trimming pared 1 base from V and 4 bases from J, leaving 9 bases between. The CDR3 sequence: CASSLFGGYEQYF. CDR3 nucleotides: TGTGCCAGCAGCTTGTTCGGTGGTTACGAGCAGTACTTC.

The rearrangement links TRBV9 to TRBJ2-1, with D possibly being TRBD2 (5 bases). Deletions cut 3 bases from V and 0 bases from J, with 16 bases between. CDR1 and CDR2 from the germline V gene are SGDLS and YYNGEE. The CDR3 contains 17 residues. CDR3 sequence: CASSAGELLSSYNEQFF. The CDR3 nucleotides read TGTGCCAGCAGCGCCGGGGAGCTTCTCAGCTCCTACAATGAGCAGTTCTTC.

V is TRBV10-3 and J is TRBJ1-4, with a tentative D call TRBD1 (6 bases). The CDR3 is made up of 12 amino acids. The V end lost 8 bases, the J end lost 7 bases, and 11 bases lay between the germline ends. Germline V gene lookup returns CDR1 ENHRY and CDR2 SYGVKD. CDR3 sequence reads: CAISGVGEKLFF. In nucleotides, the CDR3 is TGTGCCATCTCAGGGGTGGGTGAAAAACTGTTTTTT.

In nucleotides, the CDR3 is TGCGCCAGCAGCCAAGATTTTAGGGCGGGCGGACTATACAATGAGCAGTTCTTC. Translation gives CASSQDFRAGGLYNEQFF. This rearrangement joins TRBV4-1 to TRBJ2-1; D possibly corresponds to TRBD2 (6 bases). The V end lost 0 bases, the J end lost 4 bases, and 19 bases lay between the germline ends. The germline V gene encodes CDR1 MGHRA and CDR2 YSYEKL. This CDR3 is built from 18 residues.

This chain's CDR3 is CASSQEGLGLTGELFF. The CDR3 DNA is TGTGCCAGCAGCCAAGAGGGTTTAGGACTCACCGGGGAGCTGTTTTTT. The chain is built from TRBV4-2 and TRBJ2-2, with D possibly matching TRBD2 (5 bases). The germline gives CDR1 LGHNA, CDR2 YNFKEQ. Trimming shortened V by 0 bases and J by 4 bases, and 12 bases separated the two germline ends. This CDR3 has 16 residues.

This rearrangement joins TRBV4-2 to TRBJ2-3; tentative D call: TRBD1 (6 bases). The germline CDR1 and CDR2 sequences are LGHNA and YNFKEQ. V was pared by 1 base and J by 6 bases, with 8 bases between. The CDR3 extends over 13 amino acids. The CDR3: CASSQVRGDTQYF. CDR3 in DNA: TGTGCCAGCAGCCAAGTGAGGGGGGATACGCAGTATTTT.

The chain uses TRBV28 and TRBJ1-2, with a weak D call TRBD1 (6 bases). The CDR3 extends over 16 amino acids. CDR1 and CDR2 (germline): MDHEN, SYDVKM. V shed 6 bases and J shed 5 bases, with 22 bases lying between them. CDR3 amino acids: CASSQGGAGSQYGYTF. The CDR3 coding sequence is TGTGCCAGCAGCCAAGGGGGGGCAGGTTCTCAGTATGGCTACACCTTC.

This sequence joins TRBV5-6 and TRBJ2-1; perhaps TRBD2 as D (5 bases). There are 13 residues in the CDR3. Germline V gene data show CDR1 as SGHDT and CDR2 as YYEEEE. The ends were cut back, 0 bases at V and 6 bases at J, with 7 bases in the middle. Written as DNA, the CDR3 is TGTGCCAGCAGCTTGGACCTAGCCAATGAGCAGTTCTTC. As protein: CASSLDLANEQFF.

This CDR3 is CASSPSRLTEAFF. CDR3 nucleotide sequence: TGTGCCAGCAGCCCTAGTCGTTTGACTGAAGCTTTCTTT. The chain uses TRBV7-3 and TRBJ1-1; no clear D gene. V lost 5 bases to trimming and J lost 5 bases, with 12 bases between them. Germline values: CDR1 SGHTA, CDR2 FQGTGA. This CDR3 comprises 13 residues.

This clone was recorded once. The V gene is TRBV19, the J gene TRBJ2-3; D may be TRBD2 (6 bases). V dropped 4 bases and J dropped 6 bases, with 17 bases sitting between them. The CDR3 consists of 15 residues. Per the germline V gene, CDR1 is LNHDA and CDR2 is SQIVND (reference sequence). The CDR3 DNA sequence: TGTGCCAGTAGTAGTCTTGCGGGACCGTTGGATACGCAGTATTTT. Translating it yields CASSSLAGPLDTQYF.

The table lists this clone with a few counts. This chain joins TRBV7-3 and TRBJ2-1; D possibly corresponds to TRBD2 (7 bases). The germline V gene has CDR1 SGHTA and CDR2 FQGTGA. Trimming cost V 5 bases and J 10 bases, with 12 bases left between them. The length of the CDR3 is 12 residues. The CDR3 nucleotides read TGTGCCAGCAGCGTGGGAGGGGGGGAGCAGTTCTTC. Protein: CASSVGGGEQFF. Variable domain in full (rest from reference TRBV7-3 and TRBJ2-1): GAGVSQTPSNKVTEKGKYVELRCDPISGHTALYWYRQSLGQGPEFLIYFQGTGAADDSGLPNDRFFAVRPEGSVSTLKIQRTERGDSAVYLCASSVGGGEQFFGPGTRLTVL.

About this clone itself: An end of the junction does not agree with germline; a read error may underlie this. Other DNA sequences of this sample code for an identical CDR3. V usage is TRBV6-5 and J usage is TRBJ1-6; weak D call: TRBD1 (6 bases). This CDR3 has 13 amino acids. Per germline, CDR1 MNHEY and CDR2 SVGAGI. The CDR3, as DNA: TGTGCCAGCAGTCGGACAGAGAATTCCCCCCTCCACTTT. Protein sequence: CASSRTENSPLHF.

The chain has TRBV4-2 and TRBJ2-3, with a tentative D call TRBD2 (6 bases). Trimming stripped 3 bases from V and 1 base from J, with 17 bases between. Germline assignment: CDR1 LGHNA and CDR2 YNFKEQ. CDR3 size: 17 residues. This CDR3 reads CASSQTNPSEGTDTQYF. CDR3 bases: TGTGCCAGCAGCCAGACGAACCCTAGCGAAGGCACAGATACGCAGTATTTT.

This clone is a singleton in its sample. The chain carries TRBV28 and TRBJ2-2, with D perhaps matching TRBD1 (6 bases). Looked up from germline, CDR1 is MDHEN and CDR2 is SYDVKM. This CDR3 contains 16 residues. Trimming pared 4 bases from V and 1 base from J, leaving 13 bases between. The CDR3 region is CASSSPWTVNTGELFF. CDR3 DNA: TGTGCCAGCAGTTCGCCGTGGACAGTGAACACCGGGGAGCTGTTTTTT.

CDR3: CASSLGTEISYGYTF. In DNA form, the CDR3 reads TGTGCCAGCAGCTTAGGGACAGAAATAAGCTATGGCTACACCTTC. This rearrangement joins TRBV5-8 to TRBJ1-2; 7 bases line up with TRBD1. V lost 2 bases to trimming and J lost 4 bases; unmatched junction nucleotides: 8. The CDR3 consists of 15 residues. In germline, CDR1 is SGHTS, CDR2 YDEGEE.

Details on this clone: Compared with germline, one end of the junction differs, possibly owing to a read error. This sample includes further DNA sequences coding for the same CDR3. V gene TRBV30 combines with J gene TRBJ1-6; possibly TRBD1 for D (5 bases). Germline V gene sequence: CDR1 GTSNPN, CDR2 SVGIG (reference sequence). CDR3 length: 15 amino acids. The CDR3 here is CAWSGQLLYNSPLHF. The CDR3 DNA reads TGTGCCTGGAGTGGACAGCTACTTTATAATTCCCCCCTCCACTTT. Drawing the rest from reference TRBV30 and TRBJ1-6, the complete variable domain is SQTIHQWPATLVQPVGSPLSLECTVEGTSNPNLYWYRQAAGRGLQLLFYSVGIGQISSEVPQNLSASRPQDRQFILSSKKLLLSDSGFYLCAWSGQLLYNSPLHFGNGTRLTVT.

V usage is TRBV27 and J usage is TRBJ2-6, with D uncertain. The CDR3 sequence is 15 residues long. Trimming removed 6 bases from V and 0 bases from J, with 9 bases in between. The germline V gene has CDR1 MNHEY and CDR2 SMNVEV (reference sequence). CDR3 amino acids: CASSPYRSGANVLTF. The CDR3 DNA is TGTGCCAGCAGCCCGTATCGCTCTGGGGCCAACGTCCTGACTTTC. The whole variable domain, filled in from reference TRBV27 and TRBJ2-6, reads EAQVTQNPRYLITVTGKKLTVTCSQNMNHEYMSWYRQDPGLGLRQIYYSMNVEVTDKGDVPEGYKVSRKEKRNFPLILESPSPNQTSLYFCASSPYRSGANVLTFGAGSRLTVL.

CDR3 sequence (DNA): TGTGCCAGCAGCTTGGCCCGGATGGGAAGGGGGACAGATACGCAGTATTTT. Protein sequence: CASSLARMGRGTDTQYF. The chain recombines TRBV5-5 with TRBJ2-3, with TRBD1 as a possible D gene (6 bases). The germline V gene has CDR1 SGHKS and CDR2 YYEKEE (reference sequence). The CDR3 has 17 residues. Trimming removed 0 bases from V and 3 bases from J, with 17 bases in between.